This TCR beta chain was retrieved from a study of CD8 T cells in Susac syndrome. General study results and limits: The authors acknowledged that the study's TCR sequencing and HLA analysis involved relatively few individuals.

This clonotype has just one count. Its target is unknown. The authors sequenced TCR beta from blood CD8+ and CD4+ T cells. Negative isolation yielded CD8+ and CD4+ T cells; FACS enriched TEMRA cells. The CDR3 length is 17 residues. V trimming: 0 bases; J trimming: 5 bases; junction bases outside the gene matches: 10. Germline V gives CDR1 GTSNPN, CDR2 SVGIG (reference sequence). RNA totalling roughly 0.5 to 1 ug underwent reverse transcription with random hexamers. Across 54 Vbeta and 13 Jbeta, TCR beta CDR3 was amplified with immunoSEQ multiplex PCR. TCRdb reanalysed the immunoSEQ multiplex PCR reads using MiXCR and keeps one entry per CDR3 protein. The data contain approximately 200,000 distinct CDR3 sequences, 85% to 95% of them seen just once; the ten biggest clones take up approximately 0.075%.

The sequence came from a human donor with multiple sclerosis. The sample consisted of CD4+ T cells from PBMCs. This sequence joins TRBV30 and TRBJ2-5; 12 bases agree with TRBD1. CDR3 DNA sequence: TGTGCCTGGAGTGTACGTGGGACAGGGGGCGGCCGGGAGACCCAGTACTTC. Amino acid sequence: CAWSVRGTGGGRETQYF. The full variable domain, rest sourced from reference TRBV30 and TRBJ2-5, is SQTIHQWPATLVQPVGSPLSLECTVEGTSNPNLYWYRQAAGRGLQLLFYSVGIGQISSEVPQNLSASRPQDRQFILSSKKLLLSDSGFYLCAWSVRGTGGGRETQYFGPGTRLLVL.